This T cell receptor beta chain comes out of a study of metastatic and nonmetastatic thyroid tumors. TCRdb used MiXCR to call clones anew from the PCR reads. The repertoire holds some 54,000 clones, with approximately 15% as singletons. Treatment of any kind had been given to no patient before thyroid surgery. CDR1 is MNHEY and CDR2 is SMNVEV in the germline V gene (reference sequence). V lost 4 bases and J 0 bases, leaving 9 bases between the germline ends. This CDR3 region has 15 residues. The sample holds many counts of this clone. Its specificity is unknown. Study results and limitations: When malignant thyroid tumors were compared with benign nodules, TCR beta diversity was reportedly significantly higher in the malignant tumors. This held in both blood and tumor samples.

The V call is TRBV27, the J call TRBJ1-4; D remains unclear. Sequenced: blood. The receptor's source is a female donor with papillary thyroid cancer or a benign thyroid nodule (not recorded which). Some clones in this sample may be carry-over from other donors' samples. The CDR3 DNA follows: TGTGCCAGCAGTTCCATGACTGCAACTAATGAAAAACTGTTTTTT. Translating it yields CASSSMTATNEKLFF.